Following are 6 T cell receptor beta chains from one sample sequenced in a study of T cell repertoires in cytomegalovirus infection. TCRdb fed the reads into MiXCR, producing one record per CDR3 protein. The table has around 210,000 distinct CDR3 sequences, approximately 6.7% seen once. The specimen was PBMCs. The receptors were gathered from a human donor in good health (CMV status not recorded). Some clones in this sample may be carry-over from other donors' samples.

This chain joins TRBV12-3 or TRBV12-4 and TRBJ2-1, with D unclear. The CDR3 totals 12 residues. Trimming shortened V by 3 bases and J by 8 bases, and 8 bases separated the two germline ends. The CDR3 DNA follows: TGTGCCAGCAGTTTCCTTACGGATGAGCAGTTCTTC. Translation gives CASSFLTDEQFF.

V usage is TRBV20-1 and J usage is TRBJ2-1, with 13 nucleotides matching TRBD2. Losses at the gene ends were 0 bases for V and 4 bases for J; bases not matched to a gene: 12. The germline V gene has CDR1 DFQATT and CDR2 SNEGSKA (reference sequence). The CDR3 contains 19 residues. The CDR3 region is CSARDTGLAGSPFYNEQFF. CDR3 coding DNA: TGCAGTGCTAGAGACACGGGACTAGCGGGGTCCCCATTTTACAATGAGCAGTTCTTC.

This clonotype was observed at least ten times. V usage is TRBV6-6 and J usage is TRBJ1-6; the match to TRBD1 covers 9 bases. Germline-derived CDR1 and CDR2 are MNHNY and SVGAGI (reference sequence). This CDR3 is 18 amino acids long. V dropped 1 base and J dropped 0; count of bases not matched to a gene: 4. The CDR3 DNA sequence: TGTGCCAGCAGTTACTTTTGGGACAGGGACTCCTATAATTCACCCCTCCACTTT. Its protein product is CASSYFWDRDSYNSPLHF.

This clonotype was observed at least ten times. DNA of the CDR3: TGTGCCAGCAGCTTAATCTTTGCGGGGGGCCAAGAGACCCAGTACTTC. The encoded protein is CASSLIFAGGQETQYF. The rearrangement uses TRBV7-2 and TRBJ2-5; TRBD2 matches 8 bases. V lost 2 bases and J lost 1; bases outside the gene matches: 6. The CDR3 consists of 16 residues. Germline CDR1 reads SGHTA; CDR2 reads FQGNSA.

The table lists this clonotype with many counts. This chain links TRBV29-1 with TRBJ2-5; the D gene is possibly TRBD2 (5 bases). CDR1 and CDR2 from the germline V gene are SQVTM and ANQGSEA. The CDR3 extends over 12 amino acids. Deletions cut 6 bases from V and 4 bases from J, with 12 bases between. Written as DNA, the CDR3 is TGCAGCGTCTCCCACCGGGGAGAGACCCAGTACTTC. The encoded protein is CSVSHRGETQYF.

This clonotype was seen repeatedly, ten times or more. For the CDR3, the DNA is TGCAGCTCTCAGGACACCTTCCAAAGTGGCTACACCTTC. It specifies CSSQDTFQSGYTF. This chain connects TRBV29-1 to TRBJ1-2, with D maybe TRBD1 (5 bases). Germline loops: CDR1 SQVTM, CDR2 ANQGSEA. CDR3 length equals 13 residues. V gave up 8 bases and J gave up 7 bases, with 20 bases separating them.